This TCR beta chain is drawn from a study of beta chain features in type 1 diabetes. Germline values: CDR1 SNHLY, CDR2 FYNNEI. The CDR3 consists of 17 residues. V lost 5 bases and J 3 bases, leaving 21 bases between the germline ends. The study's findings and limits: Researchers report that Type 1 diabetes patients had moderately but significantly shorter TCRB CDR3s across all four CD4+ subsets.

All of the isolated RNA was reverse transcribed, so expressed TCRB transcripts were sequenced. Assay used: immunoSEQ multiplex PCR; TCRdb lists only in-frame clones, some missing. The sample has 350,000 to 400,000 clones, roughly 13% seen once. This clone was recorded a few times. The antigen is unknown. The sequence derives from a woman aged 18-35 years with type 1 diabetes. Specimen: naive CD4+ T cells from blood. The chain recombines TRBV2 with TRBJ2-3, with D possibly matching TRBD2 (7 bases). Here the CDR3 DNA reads TGTGCCAGCAGTCCTCCCCGTGGGGGCGGGGGAACAGATACGCAGTATTTT. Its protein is CASSPPRGGGGTDTQYF.